These 14 T cell receptor beta chains were sequenced from one sample in a study of shared clonotypes between healthy human individuals (dated by TCRdb to 2018 to 2021). Library preparation was by the immunoSEQ multiplex PCR assay. TCRdb re-hosts the immuneACCESS table, in-frame sequences only. Its copies lack some clones; in the studies checked, an unresolved V gene accounts for under half of them, and the cause for the rest is not known. The sample profile shows 1,500,000 or so clones; 97% to 99% of them were found once. Roughly 0.35% of the sample rests with the top ten. The specimen was naive CD4+ T cells sorted from blood. Read against the paper, the sample's cell subset or site label means: CD45RA+ positively selected. The source is a man between 25 and 39 years old in good health.

This chain uses TRBV29-1 with TRBJ1-1; D ambiguous. Trimming removed 3 bases from V and 9 bases from J, with 11 bases in between. The CDR3 loop spans 11 amino acids. In germline, CDR1 is SQVTM, CDR2 ANQGSEA. CDR3 nucleotide sequence: TGCAGCGTTGAGATTTCACGTCAAGCTTTCTTT. Amino acid sequence: CSVEISRQAFF.

V usage is TRBV19 and J usage is TRBJ1-5, with TRBD1 as a possible D gene (5 bases). Germline-derived CDR1 and CDR2 are LNHDA and SQIVND (reference sequence). Trimming left V 3 bases short and J 0 bases short, with 24 bases between. This CDR3 spans 20 amino acids. The CDR3 nucleotides read TGTGCCAGTAGTATTAAGGGCAGGGCTTCACTATCCTCTAGCAATCAGCCCCAGCATTTT. As protein: CASSIKGRASLSSSNQPQHF.

This chain connects TRBV28 to TRBJ2-1; 7 nucleotides match TRBD2. V shed 5 bases, J shed 7 bases, and the junction held 8 bases outside the gene matches. The CDR3 totals 14 residues. Germline lookup yields CDR1 MDHEN and CDR2 SYDVKM. For the CDR3, the DNA is TGTGCCAGCAGTCCGGCCGGGGGGAGGAATGAGCAGTTCTTC. This gives the protein CASSPAGGRNEQFF.

This sequence joins TRBV19 and TRBJ2-5, with 9 positions matching TRBD2. This CDR3 has 14 residues. V dropped 6 bases and J dropped 2; count of bases not matched to a gene: 4. CDR1 and CDR2 (germline): LNHDA, SQIVND (reference sequence). The CDR3 sequence: CASSYLAGQETQYF. The DNA for the CDR3 is TGTGCCAGTAGCTATCTAGCGGGACAAGAGACCCAGTACTTC.

V usage is TRBV15 and J usage is TRBJ2-7; unclear D gene. V lost 6 bases, J lost 5 bases, and 11 bases lay in between. The CDR3 length is 12 residues. CDR1 LNHNV and CDR2 YYDKDF come from the germline V gene (reference sequence). CDR3 coding DNA: TGTGCCACCAGGCTCTCTGGTCACGAGCAGTACTTC. Amino acid sequence: CATRLSGHEQYF.

This clone was seen once. This chain connects TRBV2 to TRBJ2-3; unclear D gene. Deletions cut 3 bases from V and 4 bases from J, with 11 bases between. This CDR3 is 14 amino acids long. Germline CDR1 is SNHLY and CDR2 is FYNNEI. DNA of the CDR3: TGTGCCAGCAGTGAGCTAGTTGTGTCAGATACGCAGTATTTT. Its translation: CASSELVVSDTQYF.

The V gene is TRBV7-2, the J gene TRBJ1-5; D uncertain. Trimming left V 3 bases short and J 5 bases short, with 8 bases between. The germline V gene encodes CDR1 SGHTA and CDR2 FQGNSA. The CDR3 has 13 residues. The CDR3 sequence: CASSLAEDQPQHF. The CDR3 DNA follows: TGTGCCAGCAGCTTGGCGGAAGATCAGCCCCAGCATTTT.

The sample holds one count of this clone. CDR3 loop: CASSLVGGNKLFF. The CDR3 DNA sequence: TGTGCCAGCAGCTTGGTAGGAGGGAATAAACTGTTTTTT. The chain combines TRBV7-9 with TRBJ1-4; D is unresolved. The CDR3 is 13 residues long. Germline lookup yields CDR1 SEHNR and CDR2 FQNEAQ (reference sequence). Trimming pared 3 bases from V and 11 bases from J, leaving 13 bases between.

The chain combines TRBV7-2 with TRBJ2-7, with 8 bases aligning to TRBD1. The CDR3 runs to 14 residues. Germline V lookup: CDR1 SGHTA, CDR2 FQGNSA. The V segment lost 3 bases and the J segment 6 bases; nucleotides outside the gene matches: 7. The CDR3 coding sequence is TGTGCCAGCAGCTTGGGTGTGGACAGGGCCGAGCAGTACTTC. This translates into CASSLGVDRAEQYF.

The chain has TRBV2 and TRBJ1-5; 9 nucleotides align to TRBD1. V shed 1 base and J 2 bases; nucleotides not matched to a gene: 6. CDR1 is SNHLY, CDR2 FYNNEI, per germline. The CDR3 length is 17 residues. Here the CDR3 reads CASSEEGGQGGNQPQHF. The CDR3 DNA follows: TGTGCCAGCAGTGAAGAGGGGGGACAGGGAGGCAATCAGCCCCAGCATTTT.

This chain links TRBV5-1 with TRBJ2-1; TRBD1 matches at 7 bases. The trim removed 3 bases at V and 5 bases at J, leaving 8 bases unmatched. The CDR3 spans 15 residues. Germline V gives CDR1 SGHRS, CDR2 YFSETQ. As DNA, the CDR3 is TGCGCCAGCAGCTCCAACAGGGGAATTGACAATGAGCAGTTCTTC. Translating gives CASSSNRGIDNEQFF.

The V gene is TRBV4-1, the J gene TRBJ2-1; 15 bases map to TRBD2. With V trimmed by 4 bases and J by 0 bases, 10 bases remained unmatched. Germline assignment: CDR1 MGHRA and CDR2 YSYEKL. The CDR3 loop spans 20 amino acids. The CDR3 nucleotides read TGCGCCAGCAGCCGAGAGAGGGGACTAGCGGGAGGCAGCTCCTACAATGAGCAGTTCTTC. This sequence encodes CASSRERGLAGGSSYNEQFF.

The chain carries TRBV7-2 and TRBJ1-3; TRBD1 might be the D (5 bases). V was shortened by 3 bases and J by 4 bases, with 10 bases between the two germline ends. Germline V CDR1 and CDR2: SGHTA, FQGNSA. The CDR3 totals 14 residues. The CDR3 DNA is TGTGCCAGCAGCTTCCTTGGGGGAGGAAACACCATATATTTT. This codes for CASSFLGGGNTIYF.

A word on this clone: This same CDR3 is encoded by further DNA sequences in the sample. The rearrangement uses TRBV7-9 and TRBJ2-1; D unresolved. V was trimmed by 3 bases and J by 5 bases, leaving 8 bases between them. The germline gives CDR1 SEHNR, CDR2 FQNEAQ (reference sequence). This CDR3 region has 13 residues. The CDR3 DNA reads as TGTGCCAGCAGCTTGGGTCAGAACAATGAGCAGTTCTTC. As protein: CASSLGQNNEQFF.